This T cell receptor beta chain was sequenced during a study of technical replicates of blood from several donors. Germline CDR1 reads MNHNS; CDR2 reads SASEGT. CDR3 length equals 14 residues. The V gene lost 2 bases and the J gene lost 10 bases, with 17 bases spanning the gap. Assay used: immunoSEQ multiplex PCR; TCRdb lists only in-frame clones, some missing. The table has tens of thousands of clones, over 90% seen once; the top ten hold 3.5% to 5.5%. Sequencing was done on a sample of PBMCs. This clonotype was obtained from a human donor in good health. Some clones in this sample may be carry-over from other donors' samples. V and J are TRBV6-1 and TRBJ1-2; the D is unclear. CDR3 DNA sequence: TGTGCCAGCAGTGAAAGTAGTCAGGTCAAGCTCTACACCTTC. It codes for CASSESSQVKLYTF.